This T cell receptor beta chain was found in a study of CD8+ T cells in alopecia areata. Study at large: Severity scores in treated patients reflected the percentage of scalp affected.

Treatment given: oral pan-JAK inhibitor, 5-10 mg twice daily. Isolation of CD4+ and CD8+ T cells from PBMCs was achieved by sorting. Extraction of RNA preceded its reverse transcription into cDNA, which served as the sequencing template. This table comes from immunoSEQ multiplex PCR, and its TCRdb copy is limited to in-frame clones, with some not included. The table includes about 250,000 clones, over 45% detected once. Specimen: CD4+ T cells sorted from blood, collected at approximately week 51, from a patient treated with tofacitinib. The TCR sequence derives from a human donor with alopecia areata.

CDR3 region: CASRAGTGGTTQYF. For the CDR3, the DNA is TGTGCCAGCAGAGCAGGGACAGGGGGTACGACCCAGTACTTC. The chain links TRBV6-5 to TRBJ2-5; TRBD1 agrees at 11 bases. CDR1 is MNHEY and CDR2 is SVGAGI in the germline V gene. CDR3 length: 14 residues. With V trimmed by 6 bases and J by 7 bases, 7 bases remained unmatched.